Below, 18 T cell receptor beta chains from the same sample are listed, as sequenced in a study of T cell repertoires in cytomegalovirus infection. TCRdb re-called the reads through MiXCR, storing one row per CDR3 protein. The repertoire holds some 440,000 distinct CDR3 sequences, with approximately 31% as singletons. The sample taken for sequencing was PBMCs. These receptors were obtained from a human donor in good health (CMV status not recorded). Some clones in this sample may be carry-over from other donors' samples.

There are a few counts of this clonotype. The chain has TRBV11-2 and TRBJ1-1, with D hard to call. The CDR3 sequence is 14 residues long. V was cut by 3 bases and J by 5 bases, with 13 bases left in between. Germline V gene data show CDR1 as SGHAT and CDR2 as FQNNGV. CDR3 in DNA: TGTGCCAGCAGCTTTCGGGGAGGGAGGACTGAAGCTTTCTTT. This sequence encodes CASSFRGGRTEAFF.

This clonotype was found a few times. The chain employs TRBV24-1 and TRBJ2-1, with 12 bases that match TRBD2. The germline gives CDR1 KGHDR, CDR2 SFDVKD. This CDR3 has 18 residues. With V trimmed by 3 bases and J by 3 bases, 8 bases remained unmatched. CDR3 bases: TGTGCCACCAGTGATGGGCTAGCGGGGGGGGTTTTCTACAATGAGCAGTTCTTC. Translation: CATSDGLAGGVFYNEQFF.

This clonotype was detected once. The chain uses TRBV7-9 and TRBJ1-1; D is ambiguous. V dropped 5 bases and J dropped 4 bases, with 17 bases sitting between them. This CDR3 region has 15 residues. Looked up from germline, CDR1 is SEHNR and CDR2 is FQNEAQ (reference sequence). The CDR3: CASSHLRNGSTEAFF. Written as DNA, the CDR3 is TGTGCCAGCAGCCATCTAAGGAACGGATCCACTGAAGCTTTCTTT.

This clonotype was picked up many times. V gene TRBV12-3 or TRBV12-4 combines with J gene TRBJ2-7; 7 bases align to TRBD1. Germline trimming cut 4 bases from V and 4 bases from J; bases unmatched to any gene: 7. The CDR3 has 14 residues. The CDR3 sequence is CASSSTTGKYEQYF. The CDR3 DNA follows: TGTGCCAGCAGTTCTACGACAGGGAAGTACGAGCAGTACTTC.

This clonotype came up a few times. The V gene is TRBV27, the J gene TRBJ2-7; D gene unclear. V was clipped by 5 bases and J by 4 bases, with 15 bases between them. The CDR3 sequence is 14 residues long. The germline CDR1 and CDR2 sequences are MNHEY and SMNVEV (reference sequence). The CDR3: CASSARAPLYEQYF. In nucleotides, the CDR3 is TGTGCCAGCAGTGCCCGGGCCCCCCTATACGAGCAGTACTTC.

V usage is TRBV20-1 and J usage is TRBJ2-1; TRBD2 matches at 7 bases. This CDR3 spans 14 amino acids. Per the germline V gene, CDR1 is DFQATT and CDR2 is SNEGSKA (reference sequence). This CDR3 reads CRTPRGGLNNEQFF. The CDR3 region has the DNA TGCAGAACCCCCCGCGGGGGTTTAAACAATGAGCAGTTCTTC.

The gene calls are TRBV20-1 and TRBJ2-6; a weak D match, TRBD2 (6 bases). CDR3 length: 16 amino acids. The germline V and J ends were trimmed by 3 bases and 3 bases, with 15 bases remaining between them. Germline lookup yields CDR1 DFQATT and CDR2 SNEGSKA (reference sequence). The CDR3 region is CSASAGAGFGANVLTF. The CDR3 DNA is TGCAGTGCTAGCGCGGGCGCGGGGTTTGGGGCCAACGTCCTGACTTTC.

This clonotype was seen a handful of times. The chain employs TRBV12-3 or TRBV12-4 and TRBJ1-6; D gene ambiguous. CDR3 length equals 13 residues. The ends were cut back, 6 bases at V and 6 bases at J, with 9 bases in the middle. The CDR3 bases are TGTGCCAGCAGCGCCGGGCCTAATTCACCCCTCCACTTT. Protein sequence: CASSAGPNSPLHF.

Comments on this clonotype: Being one base from a much bigger clone, this may be a read error. The V and J genes are TRBV12-3 or TRBV12-4 and TRBJ1-1; weak D call: TRBD1 (6 bases). Trimming took off 9 bases at V and 0 bases at J, with 14 bases between the two ends. This CDR3 has 14 residues. The CDR3 DNA sequence: TGTGCCAGTCGGACAGTGGGCATGAACACTGAAGCTTTCTTT. This codes for CASRTVGMNTEAFF.

This clonotype was seen a single time. This clone may be a read error of a much larger clone one base away. In this CDR3 the conserved last residue, phenylalanine or tryptophan, is missing, so a read error is likely. The rearrangement uses TRBV12-3 or TRBV12-4 and TRBJ1-3, with unresolved D. Trimming removed 3 bases at V and 0 bases at J, with 9 bases between. The CDR3 extends over 15 amino acids. The CDR3 loop reads CASSFDGISGNTIYL. The CDR3 DNA is TGTGCCAGCAGTTTTGACGGAATCTCTGGAAACACCATATATTTG.

The V and J genes are TRBV20-1 and TRBJ2-3, with D tentatively TRBD2 (6 bases). V lost 5 bases and J 0 bases, leaving 12 bases between the germline ends. CDR1 is DFQATT, CDR2 SNEGSKA, per germline (reference sequence). The CDR3 is 14 amino acids. The DNA of the CDR3 is TGCAGTGCTCGGGACTCCAAAAGCACAGATACGCAGTATTTT. Translating it yields CSARDSKSTDTQYF.

This clonotype has more than one count but fewer than ten. The chain employs TRBV7-6 and TRBJ1-3, with 7 bases identical to TRBD1. The V segment lost 5 bases and the J segment 2 bases; nucleotides outside the gene matches: 3. CDR1 is SGHVS, CDR2 FNYEAQ, per germline. The CDR3 is 14 amino acids. Written as DNA, the CDR3 is TGTGCCAGCAGCATCGGGACAGCTGGAAACACCATATATTTT. Protein: CASSIGTAGNTIYF.

This clonotype was seen a handful of times. The chain couples TRBV20-1 to TRBJ2-6; TRBD2 agrees at 8 bases. The germline V gene encodes CDR1 DFQATT and CDR2 SNEGSKA (reference sequence). V trimming: 5 bases; J trimming: 4 bases; junction bases outside the gene matches: 10. The CDR3 consists of 16 residues. The CDR3, as DNA: TGCAGTGCTCCAGCGGGGGCCGTTCTAGGGGCCAACGTCCTGACTTTC. Translation gives CSAPAGAVLGANVLTF.

The chain carries TRBV4-1 and TRBJ2-3; the match to TRBD2 covers 8 bases. This CDR3 spans 17 amino acids. Trimming took 1 base from V and 4 from J; bases not matched to a gene: 10. The germline gives CDR1 MGHRA, CDR2 YSYEKL. DNA of the CDR3: TGCGCCAGCAGCCAAGCCGGCGTCGGTAGCGGGGCAGATACGCAGTATTTT. Translation gives CASSQAGVGSGADTQYF.

The chain carries TRBV18 and TRBJ2-4, with D perhaps assigned TRBD1 or TRBD2 (6 bases each). The germline gives CDR1 KGHSH, CDR2 LQKENI. The CDR3 covers 14 residues. V was trimmed by 3 bases and J by 7 bases, leaving 13 bases between them. The CDR3 here is CASSPGGGGNIQYF. The CDR3 DNA reads as TGTGCCAGCTCACCGGGGGGCGGTGGGAACATTCAGTACTTC.

The sample holds a few counts of this clonotype. The chain has TRBV11-2 and TRBJ1-1; D might be TRBD1 (5 bases). Per germline, CDR1 SGHAT and CDR2 FQNNGV. The CDR3 extends over 15 amino acids. V dropped 0 bases and J dropped 5 bases, with 13 bases sitting between them. The CDR3 loop is CASSLEGGVGTEAFF. For the CDR3, the DNA is TGTGCCAGCAGCTTAGAGGGAGGGGTCGGAACTGAAGCTTTCTTT.

The V gene is TRBV11-3, the J gene TRBJ2-2; TRBD2 aligns across 7 bases. This CDR3 is 15 amino acids long. V was pared by 5 bases and J by 6 bases, with 9 bases of the junction left unmatched. Germline V CDR1 and CDR2: SGHNT, YENEEA. DNA for the CDR3: TGTGCCAGCAGCCCCCGCGCAGGGAGGGCCGGGGAGCTGTTTTTT. Amino acid sequence: CASSPRAGRAGELFF.

The genes are TRBV3-1 and TRBJ2-5; TRBD1 aligns across 7 bases. This CDR3 comprises 15 residues. CDR1 and CDR2 from the germline V gene are LGHDT and YNNKEL (reference sequence). The V segment lost 2 bases and the J segment 2 bases; nucleotides outside the gene matches: 5. CDR3 region: CASSQYRDRQETQYF. DNA for the CDR3: TGTGCCAGCAGCCAATACCGGGACAGACAAGAGACCCAGTACTTC.